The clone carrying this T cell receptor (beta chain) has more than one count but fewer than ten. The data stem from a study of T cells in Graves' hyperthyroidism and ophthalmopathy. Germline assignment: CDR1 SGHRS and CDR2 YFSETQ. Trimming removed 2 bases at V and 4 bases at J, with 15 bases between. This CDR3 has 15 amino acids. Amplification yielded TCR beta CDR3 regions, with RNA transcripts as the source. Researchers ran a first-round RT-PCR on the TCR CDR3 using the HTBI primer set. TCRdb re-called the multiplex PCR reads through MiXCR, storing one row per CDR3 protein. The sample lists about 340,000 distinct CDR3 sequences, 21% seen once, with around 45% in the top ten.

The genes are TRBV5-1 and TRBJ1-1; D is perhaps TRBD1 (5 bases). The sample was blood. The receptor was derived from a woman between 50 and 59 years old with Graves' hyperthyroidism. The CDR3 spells CASSLVTGLSTEAFF. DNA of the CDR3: TGCGCCAGCAGCTTAGTAACGGGACTCAGCACTGAAGCTTTCTTT.